This T cell receptor (beta chain) was recovered during a study of cytomegalovirus exposure and HLA in healthy donors. Across the whole study: Clustering assigned around 77% of the approximately 370 genotyped donors to the Caucasian-associated ancestry cluster.

With 60 Vbeta and 13 Jbeta primers, the PCR was carried out. Profiled with immunoSEQ multiplex PCR; TCRdb holds only in-frame clones, not every one. The data contain 100,000 to 150,000 clones, 70% to 85% of them seen just once; the ten biggest clones take up about 2.5%. The J segment lost 5 bases and the V segment lost 7 bases, leaving 3 bases of the junction unmatched. Germline CDR1 is MNHEY and CDR2 is SVGAGI. The CDR3 length is 12 residues. The receptor comes from a man aged 50 to 59 in good health and CMV-seronegative. Sequencing was done on a sample of PBMCs. The chain uses TRBV6-5 and TRBJ1-2, with TRBD1 identical over 8 bases. The CDR3 protein is CASNQGAYGYTF. In nucleotides, the CDR3 is TGTGCCAGCAACCAGGGGGCGTATGGCTACACCTTC.